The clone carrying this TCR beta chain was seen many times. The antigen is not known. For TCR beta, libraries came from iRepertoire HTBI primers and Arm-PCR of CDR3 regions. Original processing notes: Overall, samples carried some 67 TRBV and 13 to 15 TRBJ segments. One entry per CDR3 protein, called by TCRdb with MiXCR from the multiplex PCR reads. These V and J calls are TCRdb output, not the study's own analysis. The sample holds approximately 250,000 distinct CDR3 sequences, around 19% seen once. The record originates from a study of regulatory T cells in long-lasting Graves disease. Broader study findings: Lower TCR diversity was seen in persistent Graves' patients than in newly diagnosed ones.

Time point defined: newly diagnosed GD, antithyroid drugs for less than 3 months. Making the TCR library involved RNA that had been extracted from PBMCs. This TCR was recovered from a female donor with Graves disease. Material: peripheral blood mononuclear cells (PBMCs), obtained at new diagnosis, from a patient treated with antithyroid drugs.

The CDR3: CATSDFPSNEQFF. DNA for the CDR3: TGTGCCACCAGTGATTTCCCCAGCAATGAGCAGTTCTTC. The genes are TRBV24-1 and TRBJ2-1; D gene unclear. Germline CDR1 is KGHDR and CDR2 is SFDVKD. V lost 1 base, J lost 6 bases, and 6 bases lay in between. The CDR3 runs 13 residues.